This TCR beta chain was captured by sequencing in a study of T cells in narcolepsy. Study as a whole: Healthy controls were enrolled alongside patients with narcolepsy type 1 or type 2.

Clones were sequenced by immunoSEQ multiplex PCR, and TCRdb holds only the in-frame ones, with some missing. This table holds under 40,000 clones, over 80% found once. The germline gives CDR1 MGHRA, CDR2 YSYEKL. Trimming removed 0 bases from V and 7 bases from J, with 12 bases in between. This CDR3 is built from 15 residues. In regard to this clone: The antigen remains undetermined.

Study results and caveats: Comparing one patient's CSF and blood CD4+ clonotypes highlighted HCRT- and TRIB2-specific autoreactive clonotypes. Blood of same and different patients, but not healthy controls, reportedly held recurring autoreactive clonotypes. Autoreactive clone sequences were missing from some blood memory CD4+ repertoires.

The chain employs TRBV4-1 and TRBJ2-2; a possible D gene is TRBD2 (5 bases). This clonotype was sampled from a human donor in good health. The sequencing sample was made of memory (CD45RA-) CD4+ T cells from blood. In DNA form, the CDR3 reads TGCGCCAGCAGCCAAGATGGCAGGAGGAGCGGGGAGCTGTTTTTT. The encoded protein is CASSQDGRRSGELFF.